This T cell receptor beta chain comes out of a study of Ad26.COV2.S vaccination and SARS-CoV-2 variants. The junction had 2 bases not matched to a gene; V was cut back by 4 bases and J by 3 bases. Germline V gives CDR1 LGHNA, CDR2 YNFKEQ. This CDR3 contains 13 residues. The sample's treatment: around 19 received Ad26.COV2.S at low or high dose, single or two shots; 5 received placebo; per-sample allocation not given. Day 63 after the first injection of vaccine or placebo was the sampling time. Using immunoSEQ multiplex PCR, the repertoire was profiled, and TCRdb retains in-frame clones only, with some absent. The sample holds 300,000 to 350,000 clones, around 88% seen once.

The chain employs TRBV4-2 and TRBJ2-5; 7 bases map to TRBD1. The sample in question was peripheral blood, obtained in a trial of Ad26.COV2.S vaccine versus placebo. The sequence derives from a person aged 18 to 59 who received the Ad26.COV2.S COVID-19 vaccine or a placebo. CDR3 protein: CASSPGTEETQYF. CDR3 DNA: TGTGCCAGCAGCCCCGGGACAGAAGAGACCCAGTACTTC.